A single sample gave rise to the 30 T cell receptor beta chains below, sequenced in a study of T cell repertoires in cytomegalovirus infection. For these receptors, no antigen is known. MiXCR was run by TCRdb on the reads, yielding one entry per CDR3 protein. This sample yields approximately 300,000 distinct CDR3 sequences, of which around 25% are seen a single time; 10% to 15% belongs to the top ten. The sample consisted of cultured PBMCs, taken from culture after CMV antigen stimulation. Receptors were obtained from a human donor in good health (CMV status not recorded). Some clones in this sample may be carry-over from other donors' samples.

This clonotype appeared a few times. The chain recombines TRBV12-3 or TRBV12-4 with TRBJ2-7; a weak D match, TRBD1 (7 bases). This CDR3 is built from 14 residues. With 6 bases removed from V and 3 bases from J, the gap between germline ends came to 15 bases. This CDR3 is CASSPGGINYEQYV. In DNA form, the CDR3 reads TGTGCCAGCAGCCCAGGGGGGATAAACTACGAGCAGTACGTC.

The chain is built from TRBV28 and TRBJ2-4; D is possibly TRBD1 (5 bases). V gave up 1 base and J gave up 6 bases, with 10 bases separating them. CDR1 is MDHEN and CDR2 is SYDVKM in the germline V gene. This CDR3 comprises 14 residues. CDR3 sequence reads: CASSLSGSLNIQYF. The CDR3 coding sequence is TGTGCCAGCAGTTTATCAGGGTCTTTAAACATTCAGTACTTC.

CDR3 nucleotide sequence: TGTGCCAGCACATGGGGGCCTCTCTCCTACGAGCAGTACTTC. This gives the protein CASTWGPLSYEQYF. J is TRBJ2-7 and V is TRBV12-3 or TRBV12-4, with a tentative D call TRBD1 (6 bases). The CDR3 totals 14 residues. Trimming left V 7 bases short and J 0 bases short, with 13 bases between.

The CDR3 DNA reads TGTGCCACGGCCGGGACTAGCGGGAGGGCCAGATACAATGAGCAGTTCTTC. This gives the protein CATAGTSGRARYNEQFF. The chain couples TRBV10-3 to TRBJ2-1; 16 bases are a match to TRBD2. V shed 10 bases, J shed 4 bases, and the junction held 10 bases outside the gene matches. Germline values: CDR1 ENHRY, CDR2 SYGVKD. The CDR3 has 17 amino acids.

Ten or more counts support this clonotype. This chain's CDR3 is CASSFGEQETQYF. The CDR3 nucleotides are TGTGCCAGCAGCTTCGGGGAACAAGAGACCCAGTACTTC. The V and J genes are TRBV7-2 and TRBJ2-5; possible D gene TRBD2, 5 bases. V dropped 3 bases and J dropped 2 bases, with 7 bases sitting between them. Per germline, CDR1 SGHTA and CDR2 FQGNSA. This CDR3 has 13 residues.

The chain carries TRBV12-3 or TRBV12-4 and TRBJ2-7; D is unresolved. Deletions cut 6 bases from V and 0 bases from J, with 9 bases between. The length of the CDR3 is 13 residues. CDR3 protein: CASRDANSYEQYF. The CDR3 coding sequence is TGTGCCAGCAGAGACGCTAACTCCTACGAGCAGTACTTC.

The chain couples TRBV18 to TRBJ2-5, with D perhaps TRBD1 or TRBD2 (6 bases each). In germline, CDR1 is KGHSH, CDR2 LQKENI. CDR3 length: 15 amino acids. Deletions cut 2 bases from V and 2 bases from J, with 12 bases between. The CDR3 DNA sequence: TGTGCCAGCTCACCAGGGGGGACAAGGCAAGAGACCCAGTACTTC. This gives the protein CASSPGGTRQETQYF.

This clonotype was counted only a few times. This chain links TRBV10-3 with TRBJ1-5; maybe TRBD1 (5 bases). The germline V gene encodes CDR1 ENHRY and CDR2 SYGVKD. V was clipped by 3 bases and J by 3 bases, with 12 bases between them. The CDR3 extends over 15 amino acids. CDR3 amino acids: CAISDSRQNNQPQHF. In DNA form, the CDR3 reads TGTGCCATCAGTGACTCCCGACAGAACAATCAGCCCCAGCATTTT.

This clonotype was seen a few times. The chain links TRBV15 to TRBJ2-3; unclear D gene. The germline V gene encodes CDR1 LNHNV and CDR2 YYDKDF (reference sequence). The CDR3 spans 14 residues. The ends were cut back, 0 bases at V and 6 bases at J, with 10 bases in the middle. The DNA for the CDR3 is TGTGCCACCAGCAGAGATAGACCTGGGGATACGCAGTATTTT. It specifies CATSRDRPGDTQYF.

This clonotype occurred a few times. The rearrangement uses TRBV30 and TRBJ2-7; 7 nucleotides line up with TRBD2. With V trimmed by 0 bases and J by 3 bases, 5 bases remained unmatched. Per the germline V gene, CDR1 is GTSNPN and CDR2 is SVGIG (reference sequence). CDR3 length: 14 residues. The CDR3 region has the DNA TGTGCCTGGAGTGTATTAGGGGAGGGCTACGAGCAGTACTTC. It yields the protein CAWSVLGEGYEQYF.

The table lists this clonotype with many counts. The gene calls are TRBV7-8 and TRBJ2-3; D unclear. V lost 5 bases to trimming and J lost 1 base, with 10 bases between them. Germline-derived CDR1 and CDR2 are SGHVS and FQNEAQ. The CDR3 is 14 amino acids. The CDR3 sequence is CASSRVIGTDTQYF. CDR3 sequence (DNA): TGTGCCAGCAGCCGGGTAATAGGCACAGATACGCAGTATTTT.

This clonotype was counted at least ten times. V is TRBV7-3 and J is TRBJ2-3, with 8 bases lining up with TRBD2. The CDR3 has 15 amino acids. Unmatched junction bases numbered 6, after V lost 4 bases and J lost 3 bases. CDR1 and CDR2 from the germline V gene are SGHTA and FQGTGA. DNA of the CDR3: TGTGCCAGCAGCTCCCGACTAGCGTCTACAGATACGCAGTATTTT. Protein product: CASSSRLASTDTQYF. The variable domain in full, with the rest retrieved from reference TRBV7-3 and TRBJ2-3, is GAGVSQTPSNKVTEKGKYVELRCDPISGHTALYWYRQSLGQGPEFLIYFQGTGAADDSGLPNDRFFAVRPEGSVSTLKIQRTERGDSAVYLCASSSRLASTDTQYFGPGTRLTVL.

The table lists this clonotype with many counts. The chain uses TRBV7-2 and TRBJ1-1; D is perhaps TRBD1 (5 bases). The CDR3 has 15 residues. Trimming cost V 1 base and J 0 bases, with 9 bases left between them. From germline, CDR1 is SGHTA and CDR2 FQGNSA. DNA for the CDR3: TGTGCCAGCAGCTTAGGGTACAGGTTGAACACTGAAGCTTTCTTT. It codes for CASSLGYRLNTEAFF.

A few counts support this clonotype. The chain employs TRBV5-6 and TRBJ1-5; a weak D match, TRBD1 (6 bases). CDR3 size: 15 residues. Trimming took 5 bases from V and 1 from J, leaving 13 bases between them. The germline V gene has CDR1 SGHDT and CDR2 YYEEEE. CDR3 sequence: CASSAVGGSNQPQHF. The DNA of the CDR3 is TGTGCCAGCAGTGCCGTAGGGGGGAGCAATCAGCCCCAGCATTTT.

This clonotype was seen more than once but under ten times. The CDR3 here is CASSQASGYGGYTF. The CDR3 region has the DNA TGCGCCAGCAGCCAGGCGAGCGGCTATGGTGGCTACACCTTC. The gene calls are TRBV4-1 and TRBJ1-2; D remains ambiguous. V was shortened by 3 bases and J by 7 bases, with 15 bases between the two germline ends. The CDR3 is 14 residues long. From germline, CDR1 is MGHRA and CDR2 YSYEKL.

This sequence joins TRBV6-5 and TRBJ2-5; tentatively, D is TRBD2 (7 bases). The CDR3 has 14 amino acids. Between the trimmed V and J ends, which lost 7 bases and 10 bases, there was a span of 22 bases. The germline gives CDR1 MNHEY, CDR2 SVGAGI. The CDR3 DNA reads as TGTGCCAGCACCGAAACCAGGGGAGGGAAGGGCCAGTACTTC. This gives the protein CASTETRGGKGQYF.

The chain recombines TRBV19 with TRBJ2-3; no clear D gene. There are 14 residues in the CDR3. Germline CDR1 is LNHDA and CDR2 is SQIVND (reference sequence). V dropped 3 bases and J dropped 0 bases, with 7 bases sitting between them. The CDR3 region is CASSITPSTDTQYF. The CDR3 DNA reads as TGTGCCAGTAGTATTACACCTAGCACAGATACGCAGTATTTT.

V is TRBV19 and J is TRBJ2-2, with D possibly matching TRBD2 (5 bases). Germline V CDR1 and CDR2: LNHDA, SQIVND (reference sequence). The CDR3 contains 14 residues. The germline V and J ends were trimmed by 4 bases and 7 bases, with 13 bases remaining between them. The CDR3 region is CASSTQRSLGELFF. The CDR3, as DNA: TGTGCCAGTAGTACTCAGCGGTCTCTCGGGGAGCTGTTTTTT. Based on the CDR3 plus reference TRBV19 and TRBJ2-2, the full variable domain is DGGITQSPKYLFRKEGQNVTLSCEQNLNHDAMYWYRQDPGQGLRLIYYSQIVNDFQKGDIAEGYSVSREKKESFPLTVTSAQKNPTAFYLCASSTQRSLGELFFGEGSRLTVL.

This clonotype was detected only a few times. The rearrangement joins TRBV7-2 to TRBJ2-4; D not certain. V dropped 5 bases and J dropped 1 base, with 12 bases sitting between them. This CDR3 region has 15 residues. Germline V gene lookup returns CDR1 SGHTA and CDR2 FQGNSA. The CDR3 is CASSIPQSAKNIQYF. The CDR3, as DNA: TGTGCCAGCAGCATACCACAGTCGGCCAAAAACATTCAGTACTTC.

This clonotype was picked up a small number of times. The rearrangement joins TRBV6-5 to TRBJ2-3; 11 nucleotides agree with TRBD2. The V segment lost 0 bases and the J segment 10 bases; nucleotides outside the gene matches: 9. CDR3 length equals 16 residues. CDR1 MNHEY and CDR2 SVGAGI come from the germline V gene. This chain's CDR3 is CASSYSQLAGVDPQYF. The CDR3 bases are TGTGCCAGCAGTTACTCGCAACTAGCGGGAGTGGATCCGCAGTATTTT.

This clonotype was counted a few times. The chain is built from TRBV6-5 and TRBJ2-3; the D call may be TRBD1 or TRBD2 (5 bases each). Germline assignment: CDR1 MNHEY and CDR2 SVGAGI. This CDR3 contains 17 residues. V was shortened by 0 bases and J by 0 bases, with 13 bases between the two germline ends. The CDR3, as DNA: TGTGCCAGCAGTTACTCGGGGCTAGCAGCTAGCACAGATACGCAGTATTTT. This translates into CASSYSGLAASTDTQYF.

This clonotype was seen at least ten times. The chain joins TRBV7-2 to TRBJ1-2; tentatively, D is TRBD1 (5 bases). Per germline, CDR1 SGHTA and CDR2 FQGNSA. V lost 6 bases and J 5 bases, leaving 13 bases between the germline ends. The CDR3 runs to 13 residues. As DNA, the CDR3 is TGTGCCAGCAGGGTGGGAGGGACGTATGGCTACACCTTC. It yields the protein CASRVGGTYGYTF. The full variable domain, rest sourced from reference TRBV7-2 and TRBJ1-2, is GAGVSQSPSNKVTEKGKDVELRCDPISGHTALYWYRQSLGQGLEFLIYFQGNSAPDKSGLPSDRFSAERTGGSVSTLTIQRTQQEDSAVYLCASRVGGTYGYTFGSGTRLTVV.

This clonotype has at least ten counts. The CDR3 DNA sequence: TGTGCCAGCAGCTGGGGGACGCATACAGATACGCAGTATTTT. Translation: CASSWGTHTDTQYF. The chain is built from TRBV7-3 and TRBJ2-3; D tentatively fits TRBD1 or TRBD2 (5 bases each). Germline lookup yields CDR1 SGHTA and CDR2 FQGTGA. The CDR3 spans 14 residues. Trimming took off 4 bases at V and 3 bases at J, with 11 bases between the two ends.

Only a few counts were recorded for this clonotype. The chain uses TRBV5-1 and TRBJ1-5; 10 nucleotides match TRBD1. The CDR3 spans 14 residues. After removal of 5 bases from V and 5 bases from J, the junction contained 4 bases not matched to a gene. Germline V gene lookup returns CDR1 SGHRS and CDR2 YFSETQ. As DNA, the CDR3 is TGCGCCAGCAGTCCCGGGACAGGGGATCAGCCCCAGCATTTT. It yields the protein CASSPGTGDQPQHF.

The rearrangement uses TRBV7-8 and TRBJ2-7; tentatively, D is TRBD2 (5 bases). The CDR3 contains 14 residues. The germline gives CDR1 SGHVS, CDR2 FQNEAQ. The V end was cut by 1 base, the J end by 9 bases, with 16 bases between. CDR3 sequence (DNA): TGTGCCAGCAGCTTAGATCTTGGGAGTAGACGGCAGTACTTC. It specifies CASSLDLGSRRQYF. Complete variable domain (other parts from reference TRBV7-8 and TRBJ2-7): GAGVSQSPRYKVAKRGQDVALRCDPISGHVSLFWYQQALGQGPEFLTYFQNEAQLDKSGLPSDRFFAERPEGSVSTLKIQRTQQEDSAVYLCASSLDLGSRRQYFGPGTRLTVT.

This clonotype was observed at least ten times. CDR3 protein: CASSGEGRETQYF. Here the CDR3 DNA reads TGTGCCAGCAGCGGGGAGGGCCGGGAGACCCAGTACTTC. The chain recombines TRBV11-2 with TRBJ2-5; 7 nucleotides line up with TRBD2. V gave up 5 bases and J gave up 5 bases; unmatched junction bases: 5. The germline V gene has CDR1 SGHAT and CDR2 FQNNGV. The length of the CDR3 is 13 residues. The whole variable domain, filled in from reference TRBV11-2 and TRBJ2-5, reads EAGVAQSPRYKIIEKRQSVAFWCNPISGHATLYWYQQILGQGPKLLIQFQNNGVVDDSQLPKDRFSAERLKGVDSTLKIQPAKLEDSAVYLCASSGEGRETQYFGPGTRLLVL.

The rearrangement joins TRBV7-9 to TRBJ2-1; possible D gene TRBD2, 5 bases. Trimming took off 8 bases at V and 13 bases at J, with 18 bases between the two ends. CDR1 is SEHNR, CDR2 FQNEAQ, per germline (reference sequence). This CDR3 comprises 12 residues. The CDR3 DNA reads TGTGCCAGCGGGAAAAAACTAGGCACACAGTTCTTC. Amino acid sequence: CASGKKLGTQFF.

The sample holds one count of this clonotype. The chain combines TRBV6-6 with TRBJ2-7, with 7 bases fitting TRBD2. Germline V lookup: CDR1 MNHNY, CDR2 SVGAGI (reference sequence). With 0 bases clipped from V and 5 bases from J, the junction kept 4 bases outside the gene matches. This CDR3 has 14 residues. The DNA of the CDR3 is TGTGCCAGCAGTTACTCACGCGGGAGAAACGAGCAGTACTTC. Translation: CASSYSRGRNEQYF.

This clonotype was seen ten or more times. V usage is TRBV7-2 and J usage is TRBJ1-4; D is unclear. The CDR3 loop spans 13 amino acids. CDR1 and CDR2 (germline): SGHTA, FQGNSA. V lost 1 base, J lost 5 bases, and 5 bases lay in between. Here the CDR3 DNA reads TGTGCCAGCAGCTTAGAGGGAAATGAAAAACTGTTTTTT. Its protein product is CASSLEGNEKLFF.

This rearrangement joins TRBV7-2 to TRBJ1-5, with 9 bases matching TRBD1. Germline V gene sequence: CDR1 SGHTA, CDR2 FQGNSA. The CDR3 consists of 17 residues. V lost 1 base to trimming and J lost 1 base; unmatched junction nucleotides: 5. CDR3 sequence reads: CASSLGVGQGSNQPQHF. DNA for the CDR3: TGTGCCAGCAGCTTAGGGGTCGGACAGGGGAGCAATCAGCCCCAGCATTTT.